This T cell receptor beta chain originates from a study of blood T cells in healthy people across ages. This clonotype was detected a few times. Germline V gene lookup returns CDR1 MNHEY and CDR2 SVGAGI. CDR3 length: 15 residues. Unmatched junction bases numbered 4, after V lost 6 bases and J lost 0 bases. Alongside a J-beta primer mix, a sample-barcoded 5' primer served in a second PCR lasting about 6 to 12 cycles. TCRdb ran MiXCR on the 5' RACE reads and lists one entry per CDR3 protein. The table shows around 1.5 million distinct CDR3 sequences, with around 59% occurring only once. Sample: blood. The TCR originated in a man in his late teens or twenties in good health. This sequence joins TRBV6-5 and TRBJ2-3, with TRBD1 matching 9 bases. The CDR3 protein is CASRMGQGSTDTQYF. CDR3 DNA sequence: TGTGCCAGCAGGATGGGACAGGGAAGCACAGATACGCAGTATTTT.